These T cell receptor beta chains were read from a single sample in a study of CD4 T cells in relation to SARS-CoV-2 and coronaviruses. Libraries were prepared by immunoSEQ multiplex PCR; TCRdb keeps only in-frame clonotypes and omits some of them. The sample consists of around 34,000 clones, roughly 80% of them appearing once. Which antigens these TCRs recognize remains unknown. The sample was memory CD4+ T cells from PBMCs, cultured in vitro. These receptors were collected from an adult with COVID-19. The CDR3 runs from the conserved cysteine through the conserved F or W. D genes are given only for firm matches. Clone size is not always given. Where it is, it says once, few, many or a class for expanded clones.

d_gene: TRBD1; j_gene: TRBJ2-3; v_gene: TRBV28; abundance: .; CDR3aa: CASSFGQGASTDTQYF; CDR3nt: TGTGCCAGCAGTTTCGGACAGGGGGCTAGCACAGATACGCAGTATTTT
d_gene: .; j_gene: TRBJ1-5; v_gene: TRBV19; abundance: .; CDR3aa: CASKTWWGDNQPQHF; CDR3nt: TGTGCCAGCAAGACGTGGTGGGGGGACAATCAGCCCCAGCATTTT
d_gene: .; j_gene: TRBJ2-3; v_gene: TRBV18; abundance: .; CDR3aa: CASSPLQGWFATDTQYF; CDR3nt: TGTGCCAGCTCACCATTACAGGGATGGTTTGCCACAGATACGCAGTATTTT
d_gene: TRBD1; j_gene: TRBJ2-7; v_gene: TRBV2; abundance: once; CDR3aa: CASSSGTGGYEQYF; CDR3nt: TGTGCCAGCAGCTCCGGGACAGGGGGATACGAGCAGTACTTC
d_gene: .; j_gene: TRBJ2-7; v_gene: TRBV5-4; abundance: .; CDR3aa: CASSLVGGSYEQYF; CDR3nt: TGTGCCAGCAGCTTGGTTGGCGGATCCTACGAGCAGTACTTC
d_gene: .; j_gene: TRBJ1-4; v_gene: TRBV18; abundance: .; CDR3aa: CASSSRDTDEKLFF; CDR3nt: TGTGCCAGCTCATCCCGGGACACAGATGAAAAACTGTTTTTT
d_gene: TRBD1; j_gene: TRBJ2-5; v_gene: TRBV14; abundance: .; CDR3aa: CASSQDRDRGEQETQYF; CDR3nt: TGTGCCAGCAGCCAAGATCGGGACAGGGGGGAGCAAGAGACCCAGTACTTC
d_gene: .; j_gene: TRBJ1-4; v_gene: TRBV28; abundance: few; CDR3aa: CASRIFRGRGNEKLFF; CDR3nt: TGTGCCAGCAGAATATTCAGGGGTCGGGGAAATGAAAAACTGTTTTTT
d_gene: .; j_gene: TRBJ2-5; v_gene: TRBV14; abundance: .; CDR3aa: CASSLNTGQWAQYF; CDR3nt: TGTGCCAGCAGCCTCAACACAGGACAATGGGCCCAGTACTTC
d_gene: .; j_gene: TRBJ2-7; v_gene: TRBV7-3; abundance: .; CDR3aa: CASSPGKYYEQYF; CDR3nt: TGTGCCAGCTCGCCCGGGAAATACTACGAGCAGTACTTC
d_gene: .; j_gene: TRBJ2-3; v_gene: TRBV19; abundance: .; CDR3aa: CASSTSPTSTDTQYF; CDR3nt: TGTGCCAGTAGTACCTCCCCGACTAGCACAGATACGCAGTATTTT
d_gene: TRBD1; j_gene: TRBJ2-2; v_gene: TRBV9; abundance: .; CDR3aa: CASSVATGDGTGELFF; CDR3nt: TGTGCCAGCAGCGTAGCTACAGGGGATGGCACCGGGGAGCTGTTTTTT